The sequence of this T cell receptor beta chain was determined in a study of cytomegalovirus exposure and HLA in healthy donors. The PCR contained 60 Vbeta and 13 Jbeta primers. Clones were read by immunoSEQ multiplex PCR, and TCRdb kept only the in-frame ones, dropping some. Counted here are around 300,000 clones, just under 85% occurring once; the ten biggest clones make up 1.5% to 2.5%. Germline V gene data show CDR1 as SGHRS and CDR2 as YFSETQ. Trimming left V 2 bases short and J 5 bases short, with 10 bases between. The CDR3 contains 13 residues. This clone occurred once. The antigen is not known. Notes on the study in general: Productive status was seen about 87% or about 30% of the time for most TCR beta V segments in an earlier analysis. TCR beta sequences reportedly predicted most subjects' HLA-A and HLA-B alleles accurately. For cytomegalovirus status, the classifier reportedly gave diagnoses with high specificity and sensitivity.

All donors participated as healthy donors of bone marrow. This TCR came from a woman aged 40 to 55 in good health and CMV-seropositive. The chain uses TRBV5-1 and TRBJ2-5; TRBD1 is a possible D gene (6 bases). The material sequenced was PBMCs. The CDR3 DNA sequence: TGCGCCAGCAGCTTTACAGGGAGCGAGACCCAGTACTTC. Translated, it gives CASSFTGSETQYF. The full variable domain, in which reference TRBV5-1 and TRBJ2-5 provide the parts outside the CDR3, is KAGVTQTPRYLIKTRGQQVTLSCSPISGHRSVSWYQQTPGQGLQFLFEYFSETQRNKGNFPGRFSGRQFSNSRSEMNVSTLELGDSALYLCASSFTGSETQYFGPGTRLLVL.